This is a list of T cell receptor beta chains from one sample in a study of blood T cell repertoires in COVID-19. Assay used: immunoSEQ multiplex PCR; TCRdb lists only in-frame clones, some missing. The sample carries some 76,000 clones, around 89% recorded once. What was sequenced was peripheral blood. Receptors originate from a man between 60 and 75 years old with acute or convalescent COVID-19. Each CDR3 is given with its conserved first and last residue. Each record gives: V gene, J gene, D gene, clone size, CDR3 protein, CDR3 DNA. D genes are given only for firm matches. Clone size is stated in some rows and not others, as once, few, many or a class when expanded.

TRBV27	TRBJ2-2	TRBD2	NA	CASSAGTSWELFF	TGTGCCAGCAGTGCCGGGACTAGCTGGGAGCTGTTTTTT
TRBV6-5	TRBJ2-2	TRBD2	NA	CASIEREGGTGELFF	TGTGCCAGCATCGAGCGGGAGGGTGGAACCGGGGAGCTGTTTTTT
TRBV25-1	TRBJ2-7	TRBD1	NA	CASSSRGQNEQYF	TGTGCCAGCAGTAGCAGGGGGCAAAACGAGCAGTACTTC
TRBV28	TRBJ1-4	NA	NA	CASTLAGAGEGGEKLFF	TGTGCCAGCACTCTCGCGGGGGCAGGGGAAGGGGGTGAAAAACTGTTTTTT
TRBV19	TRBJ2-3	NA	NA	CASSTFGQSTDTQYF	TGTGCCAGTAGTACTTTCGGACAGAGCACAGATACGCAGTATTTT
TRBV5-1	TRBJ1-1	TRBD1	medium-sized	CASSHPPGQTNTEAFF	TGCGCCAGCAGCCACCCCCCGGGACAGACGAACACTGAAGCTTTCTTT
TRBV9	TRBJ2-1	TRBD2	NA	CASSVASGKAYNEQFF	TGTGCCAGCAGCGTAGCTAGCGGGAAGGCCTACAATGAGCAGTTCTTC
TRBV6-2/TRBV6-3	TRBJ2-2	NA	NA	CASSYSTGFRGNTGELFF	TGTGCCAGCAGTTACTCGACTGGTTTCAGGGGGAACACCGGGGAGCTGTTTTTT
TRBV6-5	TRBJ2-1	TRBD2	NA	CASTRTSGNYNEQFF	TGTGCCAGCACCCGGACTAGCGGAAACTACAATGAGCAGTTCTTC
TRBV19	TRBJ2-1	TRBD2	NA	CASRSRSSGVYNEQFF	TGTGCCAGCCGTTCGCGCTCCAGCGGGGTCTACAATGAGCAGTTCTTC
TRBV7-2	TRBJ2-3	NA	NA	CASSLRSGSTDTQYF	TGTGCCAGCAGCTTAAGAAGCGGTAGCACAGATACGCAGTATTTT
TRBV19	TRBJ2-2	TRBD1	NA	CASTRTGSTGELFF	TGTGCCAGTACCAGGACAGGGAGCACCGGGGAGCTGTTTTTT
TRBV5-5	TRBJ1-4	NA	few	CASSYRRTNEKLFF	TGTGCCAGCAGTTACAGGCGGACTAATGAAAAACTGTTTTTT
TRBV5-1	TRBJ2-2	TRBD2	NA	CASTRSGDDGELFF	TGCGCCAGCACCCGTAGCGGGGATGATGGGGAGCTGTTTTTT
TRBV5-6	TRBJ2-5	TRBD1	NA	CASSFTGGAPETQYF	TGTGCCAGCAGCTTCACAGGGGGCGCCCCGGAGACCCAGTACTTC
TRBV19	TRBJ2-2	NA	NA	CASSKGGRATGELFF	TGTGCCAGTAGTAAGGGGGGGCGAGCCACCGGGGAGCTGTTTTTT
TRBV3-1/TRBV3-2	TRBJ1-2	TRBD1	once	CASSLTGNYGYTF	TGTGCCAGCAGCCTGACAGGGAACTATGGCTACACCTTC
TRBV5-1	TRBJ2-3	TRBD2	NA	CASSPRGLAGAVGTDTQYF	TGCGCCAGCAGTCCCCGGGGACTAGCGGGGGCTGTGGGCACAGATACGCAGTATTTT
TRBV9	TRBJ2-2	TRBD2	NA	CASSWTSGGTNTGELFF	TGTGCCAGCTCTTGGACTAGCGGGGGAACGAACACCGGGGAGCTGTTTTTT
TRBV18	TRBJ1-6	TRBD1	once	CASSPRDRGNSYNSPLHF	TGTGCCAGCTCACCGCGGGACAGGGGGAACTCCTATAATTCACCCCTCCACTTT
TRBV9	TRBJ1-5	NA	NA	CASSPFEMSQPQHF	TGTGCCAGCAGCCCCTTTGAGATGTCCCAGCCCCAGCATTTT
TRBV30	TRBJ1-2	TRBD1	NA	CAWSVGQGADYGYTF	TGTGCCTGGAGCGTCGGACAGGGGGCTGACTATGGCTACACCTTC
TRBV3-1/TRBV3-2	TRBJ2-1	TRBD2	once	CASSQESAGGGDNEQFF	TGTGCCAGCAGCCAAGAATCAGCGGGAGGGGGGGACAATGAGCAGTTCTTC
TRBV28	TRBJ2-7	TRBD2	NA	CASSILAGANYEQYF	TGTGCCAGCAGTATCCTAGCGGGGGCAAACTACGAGCAGTACTTC
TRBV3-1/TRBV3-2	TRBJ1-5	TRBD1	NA	CASSLDRGLGMSQPQHF	TGTGCCAGCAGCCTAGACAGGGGGCTGGGTATGAGTCAGCCCCAGCATTTT
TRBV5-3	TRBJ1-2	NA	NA	CAEKNSKAYGYTF	TGTGCCGAAAAAAACAGTAAAGCCTATGGCTACACCTTC
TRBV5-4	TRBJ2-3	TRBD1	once	CASSLAGQGKDTQYF	TGTGCCAGCAGCTTGGCGGGACAGGGGAAAGATACGCAGTATTTT
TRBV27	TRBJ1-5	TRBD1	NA	CASRLEGARGGQPQHF	TGTGCCAGCAGACTGGAGGGGGCGCGAGGCGGCCAGCCCCAGCATTTT
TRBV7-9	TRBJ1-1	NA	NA	CASSFDRPKDTEAFF	TGTGCCAGCAGCTTCGACAGGCCAAAGGACACTGAAGCTTTCTTT
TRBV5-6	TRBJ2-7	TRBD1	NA	CASSWGQAYEQYF	TGTGCCAGCAGCTGGGGACAGGCATACGAGCAGTACTTC
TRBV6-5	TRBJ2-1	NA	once	CASTLGGDPYNEQFF	TGTGCCAGCACCCTGGGCGGGGATCCCTACAATGAGCAGTTCTTC
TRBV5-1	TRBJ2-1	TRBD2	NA	CASAGTSGSYEQFF	TGCGCCTCCGCCGGGACTAGCGGGTCGTATGAGCAGTTCTTC
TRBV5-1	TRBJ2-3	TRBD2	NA	CASSLVTSGSWADTQYF	TGCGCCAGCAGCTTGGTTACTAGCGGGAGCTGGGCAGATACGCAGTATTTT
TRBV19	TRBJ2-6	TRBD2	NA	CASSSSSGKPSGANVLTF	TGTGCCAGTAGCTCGTCTAGCGGTAAACCCTCTGGGGCCAACGTCCTGACTTTC
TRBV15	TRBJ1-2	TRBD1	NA	CATSGDRTNYGYTF	TGTGCCACCAGCGGGGACAGGACTAACTATGGCTACACCTTC
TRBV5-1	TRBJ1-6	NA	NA	CASSLGRDGGNSPLHF	TGCGCCAGCAGCTTGGGGCGGGACGGGGGTAATTCACCCCTCCACTTT
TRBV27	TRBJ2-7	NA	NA	CASSQISGRDYEQYF	TGTGCCAGCAGTCAGATAAGCGGGCGAGACTACGAGCAGTACTTC
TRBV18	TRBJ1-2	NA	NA	CASSPPRRTYGYTF	TGTGCCAGCTCACCACCGAGGAGAACCTATGGCTACACCTTC
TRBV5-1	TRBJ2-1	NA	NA	CASSLDFFRPSYEQFF	TGCGCCAGCAGCTTGGATTTCTTTCGGCCTAGCTATGAGCAGTTCTTC
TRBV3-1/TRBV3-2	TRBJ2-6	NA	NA	CASSQEWDTSSGANVLTF	TGTGCCAGCAGCCAAGAATGGGACACAAGCTCTGGGGCCAACGTCCTGACTTTC
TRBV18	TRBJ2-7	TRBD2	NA	CASCRGEQYF	TGTGCCAGCTGCCGGGGGGAACAGTACTTC
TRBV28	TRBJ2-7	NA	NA	CASEASYEQYF	TGTGCCTCAGAGGCGAGCTACGAGCAGTACTTC
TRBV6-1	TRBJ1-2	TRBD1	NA	CASSEWTGARDGYTF	TGTGCCAGCAGTGAATGGACAGGGGCGCGTGATGGCTACACCTTC
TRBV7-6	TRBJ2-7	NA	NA	CASSILDIPYEQYF	TGTGCCAGCAGCATCCTGGACATCCCCTACGAGCAGTACTTC
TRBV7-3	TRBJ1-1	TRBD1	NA	CASSLAMAGGLSEAFF	TGTGCCAGCAGCTTAGCTATGGCAGGGGGTCTTTCTGAAGCTTTCTTT
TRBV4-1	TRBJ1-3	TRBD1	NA	CASSQLSRGTSGNTIYF	TGCGCCAGCAGCCAGCTAAGCAGGGGGACCTCTGGAAACACCATATATTTT
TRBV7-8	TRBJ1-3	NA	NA	CASSFAGENTIYF	TGTGCCAGCAGCTTTGCAGGGGAAAACACCATATATTTT
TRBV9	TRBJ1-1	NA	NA	CASSVSGVTEAFF	TGTGCCAGCAGCGTATCGGGGGTGACTGAAGCTTTCTTT
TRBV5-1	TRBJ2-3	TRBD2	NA	CASSLSGGYTDTQYF	TGCGCCAGCAGCTTGAGCGGGGGGTACACAGATACGCAGTATTTT
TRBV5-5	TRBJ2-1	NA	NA	CASSFIIRSGYEQFF	TGTGCCAGCAGCTTTATAATCAGGAGCGGGTATGAGCAGTTCTTC
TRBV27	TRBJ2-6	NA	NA	CASSVTSGFTWANVLTF	TGTGCCAGCAGTGTGACAAGCGGATTCACCTGGGCCAACGTCCTGACTTTC
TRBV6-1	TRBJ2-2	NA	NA	CASSDGTGMNTGELFF	TGTGCCAGCAGTGACGGTACAGGCATGAACACCGGGGAGCTGTTTTTT
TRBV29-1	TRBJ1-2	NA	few	CSATANYGYTF	TGCAGCGCTACAGCTAACTATGGCTACACCTTC
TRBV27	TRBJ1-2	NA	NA	CASSSDTGRYYGYTF	TGTGCCAGCAGTTCCGACACAGGACGGTATTATGGCTACACCTTC
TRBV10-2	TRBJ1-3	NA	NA	CASTERVTGNTIYF	TGCGCCAGCACCGAGCGGGTAACTGGAAACACCATATATTTT